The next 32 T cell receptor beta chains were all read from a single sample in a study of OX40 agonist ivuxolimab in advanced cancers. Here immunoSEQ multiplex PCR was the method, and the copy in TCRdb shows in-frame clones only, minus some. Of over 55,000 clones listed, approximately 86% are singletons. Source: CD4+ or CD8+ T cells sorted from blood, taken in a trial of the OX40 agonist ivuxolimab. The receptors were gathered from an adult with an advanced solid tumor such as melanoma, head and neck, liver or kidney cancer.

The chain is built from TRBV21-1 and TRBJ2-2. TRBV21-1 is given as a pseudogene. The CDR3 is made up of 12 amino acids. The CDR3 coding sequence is TGTGCCAGCAGCCCTGGTGGGGGGGAGCTGTTTTTT. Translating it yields CASSPGGGELFF.

The CDR3 loop is CASSEGTQPQHF. The CDR3 DNA follows: TGTGCCAGCAGCGAGGGGACTCAGCCCCAGCATTTT. The chain recombines TRBV5-6 with TRBJ1-5; a weak D match, TRBD1 (5 bases). Germline CDR1 reads SGHDT; CDR2 reads YYEEEE. V was trimmed by 4 bases and J by 6 bases, leaving 8 bases between them. The CDR3 is made up of 12 amino acids.

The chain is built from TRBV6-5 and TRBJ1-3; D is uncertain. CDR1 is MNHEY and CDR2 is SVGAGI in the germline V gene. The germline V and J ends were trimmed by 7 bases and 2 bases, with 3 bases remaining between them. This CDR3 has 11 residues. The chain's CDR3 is CASMTGNTIYF. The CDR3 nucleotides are TGTGCCAGCATGACTGGAAACACCATATATTTT.

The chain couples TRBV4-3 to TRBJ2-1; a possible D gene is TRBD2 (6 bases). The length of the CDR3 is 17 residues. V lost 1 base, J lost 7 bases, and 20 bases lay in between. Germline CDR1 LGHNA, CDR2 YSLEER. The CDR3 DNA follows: TGCGCCAGCAGCCAAGTGACGGCGCGGGATTATGGGAATGAGCAGTTCTTC. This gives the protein CASSQVTARDYGNEQFF.

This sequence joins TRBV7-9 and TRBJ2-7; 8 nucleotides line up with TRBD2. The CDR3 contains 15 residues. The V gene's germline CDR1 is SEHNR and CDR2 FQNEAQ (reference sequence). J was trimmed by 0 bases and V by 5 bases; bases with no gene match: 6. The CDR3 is CASSLSAGVSYEQYF. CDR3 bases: TGTGCCAGCAGCCTCTCAGCGGGAGTCTCCTACGAGCAGTACTTC.

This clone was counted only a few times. This CDR3 is CSVPPSGPFSGYTF. DNA for the CDR3: TGCAGCGTTCCACCGTCTGGGCCTTTCTCTGGCTACACCTTC. V usage is TRBV29-1 and J usage is TRBJ1-2; D gene unclear. This CDR3 has 14 amino acids. Looked up from germline, CDR1 is SQVTM and CDR2 is ANQGSEA. V was shortened by 5 bases and J by 7 bases, with 20 bases between the two germline ends.

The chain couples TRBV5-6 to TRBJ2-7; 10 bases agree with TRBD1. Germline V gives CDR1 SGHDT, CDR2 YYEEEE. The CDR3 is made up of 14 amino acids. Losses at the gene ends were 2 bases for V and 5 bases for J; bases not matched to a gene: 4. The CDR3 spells CASSFGTGDDEQYF. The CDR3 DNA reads TGTGCCAGCAGCTTTGGGACAGGGGACGACGAGCAGTACTTC. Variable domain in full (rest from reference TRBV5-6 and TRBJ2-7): DAGVTQSPTHLIKTRGQQVTLRCSPKSGHDTVSWYQQALGQGPQFIFQYYEEEERQRGNFPDRFSGHQFPNYSSELNVNALLLGDSALYLCASSFGTGDDEQYFGPGTRLTVT.

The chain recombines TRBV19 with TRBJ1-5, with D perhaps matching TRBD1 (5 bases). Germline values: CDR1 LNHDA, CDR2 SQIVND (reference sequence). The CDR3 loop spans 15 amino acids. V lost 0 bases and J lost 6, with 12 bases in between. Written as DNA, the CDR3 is TGTGCCAGTAGTATAGATGTTGGGGCGGCTCAGCCCCAGCATTTT. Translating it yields CASSIDVGAAQPQHF.

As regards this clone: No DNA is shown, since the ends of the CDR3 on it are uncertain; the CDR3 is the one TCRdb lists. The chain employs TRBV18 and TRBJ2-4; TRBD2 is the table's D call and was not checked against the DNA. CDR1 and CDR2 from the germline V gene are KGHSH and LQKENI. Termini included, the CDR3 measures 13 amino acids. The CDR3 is CASSPPVGSGSYF.

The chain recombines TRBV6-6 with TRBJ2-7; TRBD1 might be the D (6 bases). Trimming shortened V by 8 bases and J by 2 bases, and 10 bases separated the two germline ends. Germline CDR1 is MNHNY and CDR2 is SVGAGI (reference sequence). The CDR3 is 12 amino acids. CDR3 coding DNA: TGTGCCAGCTGGGGACAAACCTACGAGCAGTACTTC. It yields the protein CASWGQTYEQYF.

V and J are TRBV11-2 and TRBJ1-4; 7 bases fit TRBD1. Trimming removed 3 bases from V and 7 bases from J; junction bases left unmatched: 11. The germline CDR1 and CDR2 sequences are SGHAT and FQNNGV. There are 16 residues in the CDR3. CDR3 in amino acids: CASSFGTLTGSEKLFF. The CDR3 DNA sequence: TGTGCCAGCAGCTTCGGGACCTTGACAGGGAGTGAAAAACTGTTTTTT.

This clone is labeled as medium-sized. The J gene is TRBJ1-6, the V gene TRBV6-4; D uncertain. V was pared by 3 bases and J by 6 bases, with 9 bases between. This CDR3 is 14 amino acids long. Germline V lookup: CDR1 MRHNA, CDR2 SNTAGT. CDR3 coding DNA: TGTGCCAGCAGTGAAGCGCCCAGTAATTCACCCCTCCACTTT. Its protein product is CASSEAPSNSPLHF.

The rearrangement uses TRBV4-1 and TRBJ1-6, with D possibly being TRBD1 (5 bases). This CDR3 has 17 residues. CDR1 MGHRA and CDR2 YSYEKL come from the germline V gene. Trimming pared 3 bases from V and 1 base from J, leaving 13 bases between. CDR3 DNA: TGCGCCAGCAGCCAGGATTTAAGGGGTTCCTATAATTCACCCCTCCACTTT. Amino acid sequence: CASSQDLRGSYNSPLHF.

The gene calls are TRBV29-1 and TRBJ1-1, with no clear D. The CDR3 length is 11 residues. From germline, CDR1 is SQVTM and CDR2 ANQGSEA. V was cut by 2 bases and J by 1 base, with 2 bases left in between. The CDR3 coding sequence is TGCAGCGTTGAAACGAACACTGAAGCTTTCTTT. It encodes CSVETNTEAFF.

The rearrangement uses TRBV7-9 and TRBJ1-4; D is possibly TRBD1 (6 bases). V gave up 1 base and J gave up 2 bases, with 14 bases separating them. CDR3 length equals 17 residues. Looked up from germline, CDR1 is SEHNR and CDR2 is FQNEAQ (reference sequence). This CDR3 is CASSLGGGWKTNEKLFF. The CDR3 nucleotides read TGTGCCAGCAGCTTAGGAGGGGGGTGGAAGACTAATGAAAAACTGTTTTTT.

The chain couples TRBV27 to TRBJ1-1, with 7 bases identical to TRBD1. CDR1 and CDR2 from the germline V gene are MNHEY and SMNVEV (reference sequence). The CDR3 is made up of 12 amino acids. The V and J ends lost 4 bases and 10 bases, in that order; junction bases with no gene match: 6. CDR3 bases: TGTGCCAGCAGTTACCGGACAGGAGGAGCTTTCTTT. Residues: CASSYRTGGAFF.

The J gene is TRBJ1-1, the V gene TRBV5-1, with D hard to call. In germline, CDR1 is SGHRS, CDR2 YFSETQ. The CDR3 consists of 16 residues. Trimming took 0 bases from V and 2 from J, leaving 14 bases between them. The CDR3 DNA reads TGCGCCAGCAGCTTGGACCAGGACGGAGGAAACACTGAAGCTTTCTTT. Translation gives CASSLDQDGGNTEAFF.

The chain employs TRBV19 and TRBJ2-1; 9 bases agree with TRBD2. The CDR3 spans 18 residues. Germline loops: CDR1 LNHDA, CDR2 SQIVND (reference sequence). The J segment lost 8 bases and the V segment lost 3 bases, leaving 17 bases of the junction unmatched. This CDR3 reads CASSMGETSGPRMYEQFF. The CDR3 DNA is TGTGCCAGTAGTATGGGAGAGACTAGCGGCCCGAGGATGTATGAGCAGTTCTTC.

CDR3 in amino acids: CASSPHPGQGYEQYF. The CDR3 region has the DNA TGCGCCAGCAGCCCTCATCCGGGACAGGGGTACGAGCAGTACTTC. The chain carries TRBV4-3 and TRBJ2-7, with 10 bases aligning to TRBD1. Germline trimming cut 4 bases from V and 4 bases from J; bases unmatched to any gene: 7. The CDR3 runs to 15 residues. Germline V CDR1 and CDR2: LGHNA, YSLEER.

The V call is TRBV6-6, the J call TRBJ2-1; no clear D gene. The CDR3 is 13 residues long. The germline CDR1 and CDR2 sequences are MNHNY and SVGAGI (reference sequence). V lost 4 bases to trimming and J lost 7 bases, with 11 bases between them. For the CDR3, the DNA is TGTGCCAGCAGTTCCACGACCCGGAATGAGCAGTTCTTC. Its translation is CASSSTTRNEQFF.

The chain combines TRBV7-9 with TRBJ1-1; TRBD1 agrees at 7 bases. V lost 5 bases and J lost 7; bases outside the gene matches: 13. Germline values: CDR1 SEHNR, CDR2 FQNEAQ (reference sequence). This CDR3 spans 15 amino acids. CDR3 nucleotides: TGTGCCAGCAGCACCCGAGAGAGACAGGGTGGTGAAGCTTTCTTT. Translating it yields CASSTRERQGGEAFF.

CDR3: CASSYLGDHTIYF. The DNA for the CDR3 is TGTGCCAGCAGTTACCTGGGTGATCACACCATATATTTT. The chain carries TRBV6-5 and TRBJ1-3, with unresolved D. Germline-derived CDR1 and CDR2 are MNHEY and SVGAGI. Trimming removed 2 bases at V and 8 bases at J, with 10 bases between. The CDR3 length is 13 residues.

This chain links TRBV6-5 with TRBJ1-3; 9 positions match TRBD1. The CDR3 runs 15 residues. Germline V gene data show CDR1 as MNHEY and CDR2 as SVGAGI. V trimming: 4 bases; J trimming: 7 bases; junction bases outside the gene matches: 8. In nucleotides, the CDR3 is TGTGCCAGCAGTTCAGACAGGGGGACGGATAACACCATATATTTT. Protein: CASSSDRGTDNTIYF.

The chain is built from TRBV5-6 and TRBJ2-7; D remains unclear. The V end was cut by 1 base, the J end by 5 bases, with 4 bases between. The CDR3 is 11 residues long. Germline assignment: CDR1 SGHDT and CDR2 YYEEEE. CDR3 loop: CASSLLNEQYF. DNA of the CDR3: TGTGCCAGCAGCTTGCTAAACGAGCAGTACTTC.

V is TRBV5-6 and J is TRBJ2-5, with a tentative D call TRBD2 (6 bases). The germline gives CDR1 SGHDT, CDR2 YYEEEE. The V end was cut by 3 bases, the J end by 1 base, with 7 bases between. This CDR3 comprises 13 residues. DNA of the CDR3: TGTGCCAGCAGCTCCGGGAGCCAAGAGACCCAGTACTTC. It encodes CASSSGSQETQYF.

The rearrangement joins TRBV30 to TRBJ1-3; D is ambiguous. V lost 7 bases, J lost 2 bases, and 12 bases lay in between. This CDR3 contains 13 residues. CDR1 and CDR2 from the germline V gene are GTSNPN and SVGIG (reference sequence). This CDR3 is CASSAAPGNTIYF. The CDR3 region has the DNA TGTGCCTCCTCGGCTGCCCCTGGAAACACCATATATTTT.

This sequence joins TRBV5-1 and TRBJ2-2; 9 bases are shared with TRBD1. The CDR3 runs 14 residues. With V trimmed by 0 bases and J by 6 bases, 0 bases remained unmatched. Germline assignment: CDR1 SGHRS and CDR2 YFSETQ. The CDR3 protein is CASSLGQGAGELFF. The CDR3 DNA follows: TGCGCCAGCAGCTTGGGACAGGGGGCCGGGGAGCTGTTTTTT.

DNA of the CDR3: TGTGCCAGCAGCAAGACTAGCGGGAGGGCCGACGTGCAGTTCTTC. Its protein product is CASSKTSGRADVQFF. The chain carries TRBV7-9 and TRBJ2-1; 14 nucleotides agree with TRBD2. The CDR3 is 15 amino acids. Trimming cost V 5 bases and J 12 bases; bases outside gene matches: 9. Germline assignment: CDR1 SEHNR and CDR2 FQNEAQ (reference sequence).

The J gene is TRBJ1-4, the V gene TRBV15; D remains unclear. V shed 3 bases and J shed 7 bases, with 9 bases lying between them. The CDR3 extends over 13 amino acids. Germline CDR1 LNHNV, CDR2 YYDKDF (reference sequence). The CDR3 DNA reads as TGTGCCACCAGCAGCAGGACCCTTGAAAAACTGTTTTTT. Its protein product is CATSSRTLEKLFF.

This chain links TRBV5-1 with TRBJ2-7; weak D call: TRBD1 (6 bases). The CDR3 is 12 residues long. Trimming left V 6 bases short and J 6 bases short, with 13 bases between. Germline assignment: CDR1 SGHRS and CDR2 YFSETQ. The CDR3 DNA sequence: TGCGCCAGCACCCCTGGGGGCTTCGAGCAGTACTTC. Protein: CASTPGGFEQYF.

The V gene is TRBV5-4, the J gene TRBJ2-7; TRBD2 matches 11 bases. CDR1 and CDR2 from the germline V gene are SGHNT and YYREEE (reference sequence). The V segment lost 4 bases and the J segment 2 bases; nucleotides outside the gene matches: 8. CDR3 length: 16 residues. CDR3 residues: CASSDVTSGKTYEQYF. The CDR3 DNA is TGTGCCAGCAGCGACGTGACTAGCGGGAAGACCTACGAGCAGTACTTC.

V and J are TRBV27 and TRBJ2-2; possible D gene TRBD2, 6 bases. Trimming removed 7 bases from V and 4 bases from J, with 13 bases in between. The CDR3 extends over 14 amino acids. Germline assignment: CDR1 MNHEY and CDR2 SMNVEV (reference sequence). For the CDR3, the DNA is TGTGCCAGCACCGCGGGACCCCCCACCGGGGAGCTGTTTTTT. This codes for CASTAGPPTGELFF.